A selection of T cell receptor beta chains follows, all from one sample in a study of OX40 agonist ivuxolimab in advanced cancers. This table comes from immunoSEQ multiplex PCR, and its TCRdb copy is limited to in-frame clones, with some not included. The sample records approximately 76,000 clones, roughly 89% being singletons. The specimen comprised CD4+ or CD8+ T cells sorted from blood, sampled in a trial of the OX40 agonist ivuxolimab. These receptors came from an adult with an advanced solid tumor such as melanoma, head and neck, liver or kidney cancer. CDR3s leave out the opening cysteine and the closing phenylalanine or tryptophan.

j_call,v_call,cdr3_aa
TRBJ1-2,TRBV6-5,ASSYSGPLPYYGYT
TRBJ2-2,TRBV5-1,ASSLSGGRNTGELF
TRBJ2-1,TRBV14,ASSQDGLAGFSAYNEQF
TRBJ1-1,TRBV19,ASSTGLNTEAF
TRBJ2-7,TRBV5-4,ASSLEALSSYEQY
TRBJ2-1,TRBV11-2,ASSPLVNEQF
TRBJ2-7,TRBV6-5,ASAKDRDRTYEQY
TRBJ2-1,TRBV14,ASSYRLGRSNEQF
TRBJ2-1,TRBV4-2,ASSQPGVGSSYNEQF
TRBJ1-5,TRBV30,AWSVSGSSYNSNQPQH
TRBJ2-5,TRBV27,ASSTDRGGETQY
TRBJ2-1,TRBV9,ASSVGGSYNEQF
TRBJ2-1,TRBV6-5,ASSRPAGNEQF
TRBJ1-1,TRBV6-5,ASSPGDTPGTEAF
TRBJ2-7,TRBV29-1,SVVFGTGGNEQY
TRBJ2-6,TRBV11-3,ASSRWGGGAGANVLT